What follows are 19 T cell receptor beta chains derived from one specimen sequenced in a study of T cells in Graves' hyperthyroidism and ophthalmopathy. The investigators amplified TCR beta CDR3 regions from RNA transcripts. The TCR CDR3 was amplified in a first-round RT-PCR using the HTBI primer set. TCRdb ran MiXCR on the multiplex PCR reads and lists one entry per CDR3 protein. Of 730,000 or so distinct CDR3 sequences listed, roughly 20% were seen once; the top ten hold 16%. The source material was blood. All receptors derive from a woman in her fifties or sixties with Graves' hyperthyroidism that later progressed to Graves' ophthalmopathy.

At least ten counts were recorded for this clonotype. The chain couples TRBV5-1 to TRBJ1-4; TRBD1 is a possible D gene (5 bases). There are 20 residues in the CDR3. Between the trimmed V and J ends, which lost 0 bases and 6 bases, there was a span of 27 bases. Germline V gives CDR1 SGHRS, CDR2 YFSETQ. As DNA, the CDR3 is TGCGCCAGCAGCTTGGTTCCTGTGGTGGGGACGATGGCAGGTTATGAAAAACTGTTTTTT. Translated, it gives CASSLVPVVGTMAGYEKLFF.

A word on this clonotype: One base away lies a much larger clone, so this may be a sequencing read error. The V gene is TRBV7-9, the J gene TRBJ1-1, with D unclear. Germline-derived CDR1 and CDR2 are SEHNR and FQNEAQ (reference sequence). The CDR3 sequence is 12 residues long. Trimming took 7 bases from V and 1 from J, leaving 7 bases between them. The CDR3 region is CASIRGNTEAFF. In nucleotides, the CDR3 is TGTGCCAGCATCCGGGGGAACACTGAAGCTTTCTTT.

The table lists this clonotype with a count of one. The rearrangement joins TRBV27 to TRBJ1-2; the D is unclear. Trimming pared 2 bases from V and 4 bases from J, leaving 11 bases between. From germline, CDR1 is MNHEY and CDR2 SMNVEV (reference sequence). The CDR3 consists of 14 residues. The CDR3 spells CASSLRSAGYGYTF. The DNA of the CDR3 is TGTGCCAGCAGTTTACGGTCGGCAGGCTATGGCTACACCTTC.

The CDR3 nucleotides read TGTGCCAGCAACTTCCGGGACGGTAACAATGAGCAGTTCTTC. Its protein is CASNFRDGNNEQFF. V and J are TRBV12-3 or TRBV12-4 and TRBJ2-1, with D perhaps given as TRBD1 or TRBD2 (5 bases each). CDR3 size: 14 residues. Trimming stripped 7 bases from V and 5 bases from J, with 15 bases between.

This clonotype occurred a few times. The chain recombines TRBV19 with TRBJ1-6, with 11 positions matching TRBD1. The junction had 12 bases not matched to a gene; V was cut back by 4 bases and J by 10 bases. This CDR3 is 17 amino acids long. The germline V gene encodes CDR1 LNHDA and CDR2 SQIVND (reference sequence). For the CDR3, the DNA is TGTGCCAGTAGTACCCCCCGGACAGGGGGCGATAGGTCACCCCTCCACTTT. Protein: CASSTPRTGGDRSPLHF. Full variable domain (remainder filled in from reference TRBV19 and TRBJ1-6): DGGITQSPKYLFRKEGQNVTLSCEQNLNHDAMYWYRQDPGQGLRLIYYSQIVNDFQKGDIAEGYSVSREKKESFPLTVTSAQKNPTAFYLCASSTPRTGGDRSPLHFGNGTRLTVT.

The chain has TRBV5-1 and TRBJ2-5; a possible D gene is TRBD1 (6 bases). Trimming left V 5 bases short and J 5 bases short, with 16 bases between. Germline CDR1 SGHRS, CDR2 YFSETQ. This CDR3 contains 14 residues. CDR3 loop: CASRRGQGRETQYF. Here the CDR3 DNA reads TGCGCCAGCAGGAGGGGACAAGGCCGGGAGACCCAGTACTTC.

This clonotype appeared a few times. This chain links TRBV6-1 with TRBJ1-4, with 7 bases that match TRBD1. After removal of 2 bases from V and 7 bases from J, the junction contained 1 base not matched to a gene. There are 13 residues in the CDR3. Germline-derived CDR1 and CDR2 are MNHNS and SASEGT. The CDR3 sequence: CASSETGVEKLFF. The CDR3 region has the DNA TGTGCCAGCAGTGAAACAGGGGTTGAAAAACTGTTTTTT.

The genes are TRBV28 and TRBJ2-1, with D tentatively TRBD2 (5 bases). CDR1 and CDR2 (germline): MDHEN, SYDVKM. V was trimmed by 1 base and J by 6 bases, leaving 13 bases between them. The CDR3 is 15 amino acids. The CDR3 is CASSLLVGVRNEQFF. CDR3 bases: TGTGCCAGCAGTTTATTGGTGGGAGTTCGCAATGAGCAGTTCTTC. Using reference TRBV28 and TRBJ2-1 for the parts outside the CDR3, the full variable domain is DVKVTQSSRYLVKRTGEKVFLECVQDMDHENMFWYRQDPGLGLRLIYFSYDVKMKEKGDIPEGYSVSREKKERFSLILESASTNQTSMYLCASSLLVGVRNEQFFGPGTRLTVL.

This clonotype turned up a few times. The rearrangement joins TRBV27 to TRBJ1-5; 8 positions match TRBD1. The CDR3 extends over 15 amino acids. Germline-derived CDR1 and CDR2 are MNHEY and SMNVEV (reference sequence). V lost 5 bases and J lost 6; bases outside the gene matches: 9. This CDR3 reads CASSTWEQGGQPQHF. The CDR3 DNA sequence: TGTGCCAGCAGTACCTGGGAACAGGGGGGTCAGCCCCAGCATTTT.

This clonotype has just a few counts. V usage is TRBV12-3 or TRBV12-4 and J usage is TRBJ1-2; 10 bases are a match to TRBD1. Trimming removed 5 bases from V and 7 bases from J; junction bases left unmatched: 7. This CDR3 has 14 residues. The CDR3: CASSTGQGVSGYTF. The CDR3 DNA is TGTGCCAGCAGTACTGGACAGGGGGTTAGTGGCTACACCTTC.

This clonotype appeared many times. The chain links TRBV20-1 to TRBJ1-1; D gene ambiguous. V lost 2 bases, J lost 1 base, and 8 bases lay in between. Germline CDR1 reads DFQATT; CDR2 reads SNEGSKA (reference sequence). The CDR3 contains 13 residues. This chain's CDR3 is CSARRGRNTEAFF. The CDR3 nucleotides are TGCAGTGCTAGACGGGGTCGGAACACTGAAGCTTTCTTT.

This clonotype has at least ten counts. The chain is built from TRBV6-1 and TRBJ1-1, with a tentative D call TRBD1 (5 bases). Germline lookup yields CDR1 MNHNS and CDR2 SASEGT. The CDR3 has 15 amino acids. Trimming left V 5 bases short and J 1 base short, with 14 bases between. CDR3 sequence (DNA): TGTGCCAGCAGTTACGTCAGGGCTGGGAACACTGAAGCTTTCTTT. This gives the protein CASSYVRAGNTEAFF.

This clonotype was found many times. V usage is TRBV20-1 and J usage is TRBJ2-5; tentatively, D is TRBD2 (7 bases). Germline V gene sequence: CDR1 DFQATT, CDR2 SNEGSKA (reference sequence). V lost 0 bases to trimming and J lost 5 bases, with 16 bases between them. The CDR3 totals 15 residues. CDR3 sequence: CSARDTGGAGETQYF. CDR3 in DNA: TGCAGTGCTAGAGATACGGGGGGCGCGGGTGAGACCCAGTACTTC.

This clonotype was seen at least ten times. V gene TRBV11-2 combines with J gene TRBJ2-5; 10 bases are a match to TRBD2. The V and J ends lost 1 base and 4 bases, in that order; junction bases with no gene match: 15. Germline loops: CDR1 SGHAT, CDR2 FQNNGV. CDR3 size: 19 residues. CDR3 nucleotide sequence: TGTGCCAGCAGCTTAGGAAGCCTACTAGCGGGGAGGCAGTCAGAGACCCAGTACTTC. Translation: CASSLGSLLAGRQSETQYF. Complete variable domain (other parts from reference TRBV11-2 and TRBJ2-5): EAGVAQSPRYKIIEKRQSVAFWCNPISGHATLYWYQQILGQGPKLLIQFQNNGVVDDSQLPKDRFSAERLKGVDSTLKIQPAKLEDSAVYLCASSLGSLLAGRQSETQYFGPGTRLLVL.

This rearrangement joins TRBV7-9 to TRBJ2-7; unclear D gene. The V gene's germline CDR1 is SEHNR and CDR2 FQNEAQ (reference sequence). The CDR3 consists of 11 residues. V lost 7 bases and J 2 bases, leaving 6 bases between the germline ends. The CDR3 protein is CASTGTYEQYF. In DNA, the CDR3 is TGTGCCAGCACCGGTACCTACGAGCAGTACTTC.

The table lists this clonotype with a few counts. The J gene is TRBJ2-3, the V gene TRBV20-1; 11 bases are shared with TRBD2. Germline CDR1 and CDR2: DFQATT and SNEGSKA (reference sequence). V trimming: 5 bases; J trimming: 3 bases; junction bases outside the gene matches: 4. The CDR3 runs 14 residues. CDR3: CSARLAGMTDTQYF. CDR3 DNA: TGCAGTGCTCGACTAGCGGGGATGACAGATACGCAGTATTTT.

Concerning this clonotype itself: Just one base apart from a much larger clone, this may be a read error. V and J are TRBV2 and TRBJ1-5; a possible D gene is TRBD1 (6 bases). The germline V gene encodes CDR1 SNHLY and CDR2 FYNNEI. The CDR3 length is 16 residues. Trimming pared 8 bases from V and 3 bases from J, leaving 20 bases between. CDR3 in DNA: TGTGCCAGCGGTCGACACAGGGAGAAAGACAATCAGCCCCAGCATTTT. Amino acids: CASGRHREKDNQPQHF.

This clonotype was seen a handful of times. The chain carries TRBV4-3 and TRBJ1-5, with 11 bases lining up with TRBD1. The CDR3 has 16 amino acids. The V gene's germline CDR1 is LGHNA and CDR2 YSLEER. V lost 1 base, J lost 3 bases, and 2 bases stayed unmatched. This chain's CDR3 is CASSQGTGGHNQPQHF. Here the CDR3 DNA reads TGCGCCAGCAGCCAAGGGACAGGGGGCCACAATCAGCCCCAGCATTTT.

Of note for this clonotype: A much larger clone sits a single nucleotide away, making a read error possible. This chain connects TRBV3-1 to TRBJ1-1; D perhaps matches TRBD1 (5 bases). The CDR3 runs to 15 residues. Germline V lookup: CDR1 LGHDT, CDR2 YNNKEL (reference sequence). The CDR3 region has the DNA TGTGCCCGCAGCCAAGAAGGGGACCTGAACACTGAAGCTTTCTTT. It yields the protein CARSQEGDLNTEAFF. Supplemented by reference TRBV3-1 and TRBJ1-1, the full variable domain reads DTAVSQTPKYLVTQMGNDKSIKCEQNLGHDTMYWYKQDSKKFLKIMFSYNNKELIINETVPNRFSPKSPDKAHLNLHINSLELGDSAVYFCARSQEGDLNTEAFFGQGTRLTVV.